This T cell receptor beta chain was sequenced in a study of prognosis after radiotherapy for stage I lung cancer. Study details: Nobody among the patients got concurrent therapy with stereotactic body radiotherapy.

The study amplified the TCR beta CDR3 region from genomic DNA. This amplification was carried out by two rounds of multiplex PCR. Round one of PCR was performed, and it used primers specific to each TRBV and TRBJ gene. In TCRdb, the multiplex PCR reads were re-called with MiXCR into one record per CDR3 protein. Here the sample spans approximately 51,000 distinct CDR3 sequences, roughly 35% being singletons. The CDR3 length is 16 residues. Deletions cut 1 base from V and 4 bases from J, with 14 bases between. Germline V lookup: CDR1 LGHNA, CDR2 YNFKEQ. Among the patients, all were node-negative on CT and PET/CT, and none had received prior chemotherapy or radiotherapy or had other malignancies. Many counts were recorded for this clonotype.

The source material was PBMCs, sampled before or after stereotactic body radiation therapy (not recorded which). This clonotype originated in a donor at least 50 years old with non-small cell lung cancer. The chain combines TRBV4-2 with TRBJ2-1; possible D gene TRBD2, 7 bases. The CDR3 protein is CASSQVKGGLYNEQFF. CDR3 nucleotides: TGTGCCAGCAGCCAAGTTAAAGGGGGACTATACAATGAGCAGTTCTTC.